The 21 T cell receptor beta chains given below trace back to one sample, sequenced in a study of T cell responses to AZD1222 COVID-19 vaccine. Clones were read by immunoSEQ multiplex PCR, and TCRdb kept only the in-frame ones, dropping some. The top ten hold roughly 3.3% of the sample, which has about 160,000 clones, roughly 90% seen once. The source material was peripheral blood, sampled 28 days after the second AZD1222 dose. These receptors were collected from an adult who received the AZD1222 COVID-19 vaccine.

To note about this clone: Other DNA sequences in this specimen translate into the identical CDR3. The chain recombines TRBV20-1 with TRBJ1-2; no clear D gene. There are 11 residues in the CDR3. The ends were cut back, 3 bases at V and 6 bases at J, with 8 bases in the middle. Germline V CDR1 and CDR2: DFQATT, SNEGSKA (reference sequence). CDR3 amino acids: CSAREGNGYTF. CDR3 nucleotides: TGCAGTGCTAGGGAGGGAAATGGCTACACCTTC.

This clone was counted a few times. The genes are TRBV7-8 and TRBJ1-6; weak D call: TRBD1 (5 bases). V was pared by 5 bases and J by 8 bases, with 22 bases between. The CDR3 totals 17 residues. Germline values: CDR1 SGHVS, CDR2 FQNEAQ. CDR3 sequence reads: CASSPRGFGPMDSPLHF. CDR3 DNA sequence: TGTGCCAGCAGCCCCCGGGGGTTCGGTCCTATGGATTCACCCCTCCACTTT.

This clone has a single count. V gene TRBV5-5 combines with J gene TRBJ2-7; 7 nucleotides agree with TRBD1. The CDR3 has 13 residues. Germline loops: CDR1 SGHKS, CDR2 YYEKEE (reference sequence). The trim removed 5 bases at V and 3 bases at J, leaving 5 bases unmatched. The CDR3 reads CASSITGVYEQYF. Here the CDR3 DNA reads TGTGCCAGCAGTATAACAGGGGTCTACGAGCAGTACTTC.

This clone was seen a single time. This chain joins TRBV19 and TRBJ1-2, with D perhaps TRBD1 (5 bases). Germline values: CDR1 LNHDA, CDR2 SQIVND (reference sequence). The CDR3 extends over 12 amino acids. Trimming stripped 4 bases from V and 8 bases from J, with 11 bases between. The CDR3 reads CASSSQGPGYTF. DNA for the CDR3: TGTGCCAGTAGTAGCCAGGGTCCCGGCTACACCTTC.

V and J are TRBV5-1 and TRBJ1-1, with D possibly matching TRBD1 (6 bases). The V gene's germline CDR1 is SGHRS and CDR2 YFSETQ. The V gene lost 4 bases and the J gene lost 4 bases, with 20 bases spanning the gap. The CDR3 is 16 amino acids. The CDR3 loop is CASSPTPGGASTEAFF. The CDR3 region has the DNA TGCGCCAGCAGCCCCACCCCCGGGGGCGCAAGCACTGAAGCTTTCTTT.

This chain connects TRBV28 to TRBJ2-7; 7 positions match TRBD2. Germline V gene lookup returns CDR1 MDHEN and CDR2 SYDVKM. This CDR3 has 18 amino acids. J gave up 0 bases and V 5 bases, and 16 bases lay outside the gene matches. The DNA for the CDR3 is TGTGCCAGCAGTCACCCGCTTGGGCTAGCGGAGAGCTCCTACGAGCAGTACTTC. Translation gives CASSHPLGLAESSYEQYF.

The CDR3 here is CAISDWDRSAGELFF. The CDR3 DNA reads as TGTGCCATCAGTGATTGGGACAGATCCGCCGGGGAGCTGTTTTTT. The V call is TRBV10-3, the J call TRBJ2-2, with 7 nucleotides matching TRBD1. The V segment lost 3 bases and the J segment 6 bases; nucleotides outside the gene matches: 7. Germline CDR1 is ENHRY and CDR2 is SYGVKD. The CDR3 consists of 15 residues.

V usage is TRBV9 and J usage is TRBJ2-1, with TRBD2 matching over 13 bases. The CDR3 runs to 17 residues. The ends lost 0 bases at V and 5 bases at J; junction bases unmatched: 5. The V gene's germline CDR1 is SGDLS and CDR2 YYNGEE. The CDR3 region is CASSVEGLAGTNNEQFF. CDR3 nucleotides: TGTGCCAGCAGCGTAGAGGGACTAGCGGGAACGAACAATGAGCAGTTCTTC.

This chain links TRBV27 with TRBJ2-7; no firm D call. CDR1 is MNHEY, CDR2 SMNVEV, per germline (reference sequence). This CDR3 spans 13 amino acids. Trimming left V 6 bases short and J 5 bases short, with 14 bases between. CDR3 sequence: CASRDPGYDEQYF. For the CDR3, the DNA is TGTGCCAGCAGAGATCCTGGGTACGACGAGCAGTACTTC.

The table lists this clone with a count of one. The chain recombines TRBV19 with TRBJ2-7, with TRBD1 matching over 7 bases. V was pared by 1 base and J by 3 bases, with 3 bases of the junction left unmatched. The CDR3 length is 14 residues. CDR1 and CDR2 from the germline V gene are LNHDA and SQIVND (reference sequence). Written as DNA, the CDR3 is TGTGCCAGTAGTATAGGGACAGGTCGCTACGAGCAGTACTTC. It yields the protein CASSIGTGRYEQYF.

The chain recombines TRBV28 with TRBJ2-2; D gene unclear. V shed 8 bases and J shed 4 bases, with 8 bases lying between them. The CDR3 totals 12 residues. CDR1 and CDR2 from the germline V gene are MDHEN and SYDVKM. CDR3 nucleotide sequence: TGTGCCAGCGGCAGCACCACCGGGGAGCTGTTTTTT. Protein: CASGSTTGELFF. The full variable domain, with the rest looked up from reference TRBV28 and TRBJ2-2, is DVKVTQSSRYLVKRTGEKVFLECVQDMDHENMFWYRQDPGLGLRLIYFSYDVKMKEKGDIPEGYSVSREKKERFSLILESASTNQTSMYLCASGSTTGELFFGEGSRLTVL.

The rearrangement uses TRBV18 and TRBJ2-7; TRBD2 aligns across 10 bases. Germline loops: CDR1 KGHSH, CDR2 LQKENI. This CDR3 is built from 14 residues. Trimming removed 6 bases from V and 3 bases from J; junction bases left unmatched: 5. Here the CDR3 DNA reads TGTGCCAGCTCGCGGACTAGCGGAGACTACGAGCAGTACTTC. Translated, it gives CASSRTSGDYEQYF.

As concerns this clone: This same CDR3 is encoded by further DNA sequences in the sample. The chain uses TRBV3-1 (or the pseudogene TRBV3-2) and TRBJ2-3; 7 nucleotides line up with TRBD2. This CDR3 has 16 residues. Germline V gives CDR1 LGHDT, CDR2 YNNKEL (reference sequence). The ends lost 1 base at V and 1 base at J; junction bases unmatched: 5. The DNA of the CDR3 is TGTGCCAGCAGCCAAGGACTAGCAAGAGGCACAGATACGCAGTATTTT. It is translated as CASSQGLARGTDTQYF.

This clone appeared once. This chain uses TRBV5-3 with TRBJ1-3; D is uncertain. TRBV5-3 is known as an ORF, though its function is uncertain. V was shortened by 8 bases and J by 0 bases, with 12 bases between the two germline ends. This CDR3 region has 14 residues. In nucleotides, the CDR3 is TGTGCCAGGGGCAAAAGCCACTCTGGAAACACCATATATTTT. This gives the protein CARGKSHSGNTIYF.

The V gene is TRBV9, the J gene TRBJ1-4; 9 bases align to TRBD1. The V gene's germline CDR1 is SGDLS and CDR2 YYNGEE. The CDR3 runs 16 residues. After removal of 3 bases from V and 3 bases from J, the junction contained 6 bases not matched to a gene. CDR3 loop: CASSEGQGRSNEKLFF. The CDR3, as DNA: TGTGCCAGCAGCGAGGGACAGGGAAGGTCTAATGAAAAACTGTTTTTT.

The chain employs TRBV5-1 and TRBJ1-6; TRBD1 might be the D (6 bases). The germline V gene encodes CDR1 SGHRS and CDR2 YFSETQ. V was trimmed by 0 bases and J by 6 bases, leaving 10 bases between them. The CDR3 spans 15 residues. The CDR3 bases are TGCGCCAGCAGCTTGGCGGGCAGGGGTAATTCACCCCTCCACTTT. Translation gives CASSLAGRGNSPLHF.

J is TRBJ2-7 and V is TRBV3-1 (or the pseudogene TRBV3-2); 7 positions match TRBD1. This CDR3 has 14 amino acids. The trim removed 0 bases at V and 3 bases at J, leaving 2 bases unmatched. CDR1 LGHDT and CDR2 YNNKEL come from the germline V gene (reference sequence). CDR3 sequence: CASSQEGGSYEQYF. CDR3 in DNA: TGTGCCAGCAGCCAAGAAGGGGGCAGCTACGAGCAGTACTTC.

The genes are TRBV24-1 and TRBJ2-2; D possibly matches TRBD1 or TRBD2 (7 bases each). V was clipped by 10 bases and J by 4 bases, with 12 bases between them. The CDR3 spans 13 residues. Germline V gives CDR1 KGHDR, CDR2 SFDVKD. The CDR3 is CATAGQFTGELFF. The CDR3 DNA follows: TGTGCCACAGCGGGACAGTTCACCGGGGAGCTGTTTTTT.

The chain has TRBV6-5 and TRBJ2-2, with 7 bases fitting TRBD1. CDR1 and CDR2 from the germline V gene are MNHEY and SVGAGI. The V gene end was trimmed by 6 bases and the J gene end by 6 bases; junction bases not matched to a gene: 4. The length of the CDR3 is 13 residues. CDR3 region: CASSRQGAGELFF. For the CDR3, the DNA is TGTGCCAGCAGCCGACAGGGAGCCGGGGAGCTGTTTTTT.

The chain has TRBV9 and TRBJ2-5, with TRBD2 identical over 11 bases. Germline-derived CDR1 and CDR2 are SGDLS and YYNGEE. This CDR3 is built from 15 residues. The J segment lost 1 base and the V segment lost 5 bases, leaving 4 bases of the junction unmatched. In nucleotides, the CDR3 is TGTGCCAGCAGAGCTAGCGGGAGGCCCCAAGAGACCCAGTACTTC. Translated, it gives CASRASGRPQETQYF.

The chain carries TRBV27 and TRBJ2-2; 7 bases fit TRBD2. There are 18 residues in the CDR3. J lost 2 bases, V lost 1 base, and 10 bases had no gene match. Germline loops: CDR1 MNHEY, CDR2 SMNVEV (reference sequence). This chain's CDR3 is CASSLFMASGINTGELFF. The DNA for the CDR3 is TGTGCCAGCAGTTTATTCATGGCTAGCGGTATAAACACCGGGGAGCTGTTTTTT.